This TCR beta chain stems from a study of CXCR3-negative and CXCR3-positive naive CD8 T cells (dated by TCRdb to between 2018 and 2021). Some background on the complete study: In total, 120 million to 150 million TRB reads were obtained, which works out to roughly 1.5 +/- 0.3 million reads per library. Diversity and physicochemical repertoire analyses covered approximately 10 donors pooled from two independent experiments. For the TRBV-TRBJ cluster analysis, the naive subsets came from 5 donors, while the memory cells came from 3 donors.

In the case of this clonotype: Its antigen target is currently unknown.

Sequencing was carried out with a NextSeq 550. The Human TCR Profiling Kit (MiLaboratory) was used to prepare UMI-labeled 5' RACE TRB cDNA libraries. The full amount of extracted RNA was used for cDNA synthesis, and the full amount of resulting cDNA was used for PCR amplification. Libraries were prepared in parallel using an identical number of PCR cycles. Regarding the original processing steps: With a requirement of at least two reads per UMI, MIGEC and MiXCR extracted about 53,000 +/- 9,400 unique UMI-labeled TRB cDNA molecules per library. Each library averaged about 40,000 +/- 10,000 functional in-frame TRB CDR3 nucleotide clonotypes without stop codons. After downsampling to 5000 UMI-labeled TRB molecules per sample, diversity metrics, including normalized Shannon-Wiener and Chao1, were computed in VDJtools. VDJtools computed clonotype-size-weighted physicochemical properties of the central five CDR3 residues: interaction energy, strength, volume and Kidera factor 4. Reprocessed by TCRdb, the reads give a single entry per CDR3 protein sequence, without DNA. TCRdb assigned the V and J calls; the authors' analysis was not used. The sample's records list under 85,000 distinct CDR3 sequences. 0.55% to 0.8% of the sample is in the top ten clones.

Each CD8+ T cell subset was flow-sorted in triplicate, with some 300,000 cells per subset placed directly into RLT lysis buffer. Naive CD8+ T cells were defined stringently as CD45RO-CCR7+CD27+CD95- to exclude memory contaminants. Peripheral blood mononuclear cells were isolated from buffy coats by standard density gradient centrifugation. A FACSAria III was used to flow-sort naive CXCR3-negative and CXCR3-positive CD8+ T cells. Total RNA was extracted from sorted cells using an RNeasy Mini Kit. Study-wide conclusions, independent of this receptor: Surface CD5, linked to self-reactivity in mice, was comparable between naive subsets; TCR interaction strength was therefore also inferred from TRB CDR3 physicochemical properties. Similar TRBV-TRBJ usage was shown by naive CXCR3-negative and CXCR3-positive cells from the same donor, whereas distinct patterns were shown by memory cells. Because CXCR3 expression was partially decreased after cryopreservation, freshly isolated PBMCs were used for most assays. Comparably high repertoire diversity was found in both naive subsets, whereas much lower repertoire diversity was found in memory CD8+ T cells. TRB CDR3s from CXCR3-positive naive cells showed higher hydrophobicity (lower Kidera factor 4), lower energy, and higher strength and volume indices than CXCR3-negative naive cells.

In the germline V gene, CDR1 corresponds to SGHNT and CDR2 to YENEEA. Measured from the cysteine to the phenylalanine, the CDR3 is 17 residues long. No DNA was logged. The receptor's source is a human donor in good health. Some clones in this sample may be carry-over from other donors' samples. Sequencing input: naive CXCR3+ CD8+ T cells from blood. The sample's cell subset or site, from its label and the paper: CD45RO-CCR7+CD27+CD95- naive CD8+ T cells expressing CXCR3 (TNR3+). The chain uses TRBV11-3 and TRBJ2-7; TCRdb picks TRBD1, but there is no DNA to check that call. The CDR3 reads as follows: CASSPRQGQGRTYEQYF.